The source of this T cell receptor (beta chain) is a study of blood T cell repertoires in COVID-19. Background on the study: Material from acute and convalescent COVID-19 was sourced from the United States, Italy and Spain. Nucleic acid was either cDNA or gDNA, and it came from T cells, B-cell-depleted T cells, or PBMCs.

There are 15 residues in the CDR3. With 6 bases clipped from V and 4 bases from J, the junction kept 9 bases outside the gene matches. CDR1 is KGHSH and CDR2 is LQKENI in the germline V gene. In the original analysis: How many nucleated cells were present was estimated from reference gene primer amplification. Using immunoSEQ multiplex PCR, the repertoire was profiled, and TCRdb retains in-frame clones only, with some absent. V, J and clone size are those of that table, while D and trimming were read from the DNA. The sample carries 25,000 to 35,000 clones, around 90% recorded once. Sequencing was done on a sample of peripheral blood. The TCR sequence derives from a man in his 70s with active or convalescent COVID-19. The chain is built from TRBV18 and TRBJ2-5, with TRBD1 matching 9 bases. This chain's CDR3 is CASSRGQGGRETQYF. The CDR3 DNA follows: TGTGCCAGCTCCCGGGGACAGGGAGGACGAGAGACCCAGTACTTC. The full variable domain, its missing parts supplied by reference TRBV18 and TRBJ2-5, is NAGVMQNPRHLVRRRGQEARLRCSPMKGHSHVYWYRQLPEEGLKFMVYLQKENIIDESGMPKERFSAEFPKEGPSILRIQQVVRGDSAAYFCASSRGQGGRETQYFGPGTRLLVL.